The rows below give T cell receptor beta chains drawn from one sample of a study of cytomegalovirus exposure and HLA in healthy donors. Sequencing used immunoSEQ multiplex PCR; TCRdb keeps in-frame clones, though not all of them. The data contain approximately 54,000 clones, roughly nine tenths of them singletons. The sample consisted of PBMCs. The receptors were sampled from a woman under 30 in good health and CMV-seropositive. The CDR3 runs from the conserved cysteine through the conserved F or W. A D gene is named only where the DNA matches it firmly. Only some rows state a clone size, as once, few, many or a class for expanded clones.

clone size	V gene	J gene	D gene	CDR3 DNA	CDR3 protein
-	TRBV30	TRBJ1-1	-	TGTGCCTGGGGAGAGCGGACTGTTATGAACACTGAAGCTTTCTTT	CAWGERTVMNTEAFF
once	TRBV9	TRBJ1-1	TRBD1	TGTGCCAGCAGCCGGGGACAGGGGAACACTGAAGCTTTCTTT	CASSRGQGNTEAFF
-	TRBV2	TRBJ1-5	-	TGTGCCAGCAGCCAAAACAATCAGCCCCAGCATTTT	CASSQNNQPQHF
once	TRBV28	TRBJ2-2	-	TGTGCCAGCAGACAAACTATCACCGGGGAGCTGTTTTTT	CASRQTITGELFF
once	TRBV7-2	TRBJ2-5	-	TGTGCCAGCAGCCCGGAGGGGGGGTCGGGGTCGTTTGAGACCCAGTACTTC	CASSPEGGSGSFETQYF
-	TRBV7-9	TRBJ1-1	TRBD1	TGTGCCAGCAGCAGGACAGGGGGGAACACTGAAGCTTTCTTT	CASSRTGGNTEAFF
-	TRBV6-6	TRBJ1-2	TRBD1	TGTGCCAGCAGACCCAGGACAGGGAATTATGGCTACACCTTC	CASRPRTGNYGYTF
-	TRBV25-1	TRBJ2-5	TRBD2	TGTGCCAGCAGTGAATCCGGGGGGACGACCCAGTACTTC	CASSESGGTTQYF
-	TRBV7-9	TRBJ1-3	-	TGTGCCAGCAGCTCCAGGGATTCCGACACCATATATTTT	CASSSRDSDTIYF
-	TRBV28	TRBJ2-7	-	TGTGCCAGCAGTTCCGACATCTACGAGCAGTACTTC	CASSSDIYEQYF
-	TRBV6-1	TRBJ2-3	TRBD1	TGTGCCAGCAGTGCATCCGGGACAGGGGCCGATACGCAGTATTTT	CASSASGTGADTQYF
few	TRBV4-3	TRBJ1-6	TRBD1	TGCGCCAGCAGCCAAGACGCGAGTGGTCAGGGGGATTCACCCCTCCACTTT	CASSQDASGQGDSPLHF
-	TRBV10-3	TRBJ2-1	TRBD1	TGTGCCATCAGCGATCCGGGACAGTACAATGAGCAGTTCTTC	CAISDPGQYNEQFF
-	TRBV19	TRBJ2-7	TRBD2	TGTGCCAGTAGTGCCCCACTAGCGGGTTTTTACGAGCAGTACTTC	CASSAPLAGFYEQYF
-	TRBV11-2	TRBJ1-6	-	TGTGCCAGCAGCTTAGATGCGGGATGGGGGTATAATTCACCCCTCCACTTT	CASSLDAGWGYNSPLHF
-	TRBV27	TRBJ1-5	-	TGTGCCAGCAGTTTGCAGGGTCGCAATCAGCCCCAGCATTTT	CASSLQGRNQPQHF
-	TRBV6-5	TRBJ2-5	-	TGTGCCAGCAGTCCGGACTCGCAAGAGACCCAGTACTTC	CASSPDSQETQYF
-	TRBV19	TRBJ1-6	TRBD1	TGTGCCAGTAGTATCGGGCACAGGGGAGGTTGGGATTCACCCCTCCACTTT	CASSIGHRGGWDSPLHF
-	TRBV11-1	TRBJ2-7	TRBD1	TGTGCCAGCAGCCTCGACAGGGGACAACCCTACGAGCAGTACTTC	CASSLDRGQPYEQYF
-	TRBV6-1	TRBJ1-5	TRBD1	TGTGCCAGCAGTCCGAGACAGGGGGGGAATCAGCCCCAGCATTTT	CASSPRQGGNQPQHF
-	TRBV6-4	TRBJ2-1	TRBD1	TGTGCCAGCAGTGACTCGCCAGGGGGCAATGAGCAGTTCTTC	CASSDSPGGNEQFF
-	TRBV29-1	TRBJ2-7	-	TGCAGCGTTGAAGGTAAAGGGGAGGTTTACGAGCAGTACTTC	CSVEGKGEVYEQYF
-	TRBV9	TRBJ1-1	-	TGTGCCAGCAGCGTAGAAACAGGGTGGGGCACTGAAGCTTTCTTT	CASSVETGWGTEAFF
-	TRBV4-2	TRBJ2-5	TRBD2	TGTGCCAGCAGCCAGGATGGACTAGCTTTAGAGACCCAGTACTTC	CASSQDGLALETQYF
once	TRBV19	TRBJ2-3	TRBD2	TGTGCCAGTAGGCTCCTAGCGGGGGGGCGGGATACGCAGTATTTT	CASRLLAGGRDTQYF
-	TRBV7-3	TRBJ1-1	-	TGTGCCAGCAGCCTCCGGGGGAACACTGAAGCTTTCTTT	CASSLRGNTEAFF
-	TRBV4-2	TRBJ2-1	TRBD2	TGTGCCAGCAGCCAGACTAGCGGGGGGGCCTACAATGAGCAGTTCTTC	CASSQTSGGAYNEQFF
-	TRBV12-5	TRBJ1-5	-	TGTGCCAGTGGTTTGGTGGCGGGGATGTATCAGCCCCAGCATTTT	CASGLVAGMYQPQHF
once	TRBV12-2	TRBJ2-1	-	TGTGCAAGTCGCTTCGTCAATCATCGGGGGAGCTCCTACAATGAGCAGTTCTTC	CASRFVNHRGSSYNEQFF
-	TRBV5-1	TRBJ2-7	TRBD1	TGCGCCAGCAGCTCACAGGGGGCTCCATCCTACGAGCAGTACTTC	CASSSQGAPSYEQYF
-	TRBV27	TRBJ2-6	TRBD1	TGTGCCAGCAGTTTAATTAGGGGACAGGGGGACTCTGGGGCCAACGTCCTGACTTTC	CASSLIRGQGDSGANVLTF
-	TRBV6-5	TRBJ1-3	-	TGTGCCAGCAGCCTAACCAGGGTTTCTGGAAACACCATATATTTT	CASSLTRVSGNTIYF
-	TRBV5-1	TRBJ1-1	-	TGCGCCAGCAGCTTACAGCCGGGGTACACTGAAGCTTTCTTT	CASSLQPGYTEAFF
-	TRBV11-3	TRBJ2-5	-	TGTGCCAGCAGCTTATCCTCTCGGGAGACCCAGTACTTC	CASSLSSRETQYF
few	TRBV19	TRBJ2-7	-	TGTGCCAGTAGTATAGATAACCGGGACACATCCTACGAGCAGTACTTC	CASSIDNRDTSYEQYF
-	TRBV19	TRBJ1-4	-	TGTGCCAGTAGTATCGGGAGGGGAAGGGATGAAAAACTGTTTTTT	CASSIGRGRDEKLFF
-	TRBV27	TRBJ1-2	TRBD1	TGTGCCAGCAGTTTAGACAGGGCGGGCTATGGCTACACCTTC	CASSLDRAGYGYTF
few	TRBV11-2	TRBJ1-1	-	TGTGCCAGCAGCTTAGATCGGGAGCTGAACACTGAAGCTTTCTTT	CASSLDRELNTEAFF
-	TRBV7-9	TRBJ2-7	-	TGTGCCAGCAGCTTAGACGGACAGCCGGCCGACGAGCAGTACTTC	CASSLDGQPADEQYF
-	TRBV7-3	TRBJ2-5	TRBD2	TGTGCCAGCAGCTTAGAGGGGACTAGCGGGGCGCAGACCCAGTACTTC	CASSLEGTSGAQTQYF
-	TRBV10-2	TRBJ1-5	-	TGCGCCAGCAGTGCCACAGTAAATCAGCCCCAGCATTTT	CASSATVNQPQHF
few	TRBV4-2	TRBJ1-2	TRBD1	TGTGCCAGCAGCCTCGGACAGGGGGCAAACTATGGCTACACCTTC	CASSLGQGANYGYTF
-	TRBV9	TRBJ2-2	TRBD1	TGTGCCAGCAGCTTAGGGACAGGGGTTAGCGCCGGGGAGCTGTTTTTT	CASSLGTGVSAGELFF
-	TRBV6-5	TRBJ2-7	-	TGTGCCAGCCAGAAGACAGAGGAGTACGAGCAGTACTTC	CASQKTEEYEQYF
-	TRBV11-2	TRBJ1-5	TRBD1	TGTGCCAGCAGCCCCTCCCTGGGGCAGGGGGCGCATATGAATCAGCCCCAGCATTTT	CASSPSLGQGAHMNQPQHF
-	TRBV18	TRBJ2-3	TRBD2	TGTGCCAGCTCACCAGGCCTAGCGGGGGGGCAAGTCCCCACAGATACGCAGTATTTT	CASSPGLAGGQVPTDTQYF
-	TRBV7-2	TRBJ2-3	-	TGTGCCAGCAGAGACTCGGGAGGCACAGATACGCAGTATTTT	CASRDSGGTDTQYF
-	TRBV27	TRBJ1-5	TRBD1	TGTGCCAGCACCTCCTCGACAGGGCCGAATCAGCCCCAGCATTTT	CASTSSTGPNQPQHF
-	TRBV5-1	TRBJ2-3	-	TGCGCCAGCAGCTTGGCCCTCGCGGGGACAGATACGCAGTATTTT	CASSLALAGTDTQYF
-	TRBV5-4	TRBJ2-1	TRBD2	TGTGCCAGCAGCTTGGATCAGCGGGGGGGAACCATTGAGCAGTTCTTC	CASSLDQRGGTIEQFF
-	TRBV11-1	TRBJ2-3	TRBD2	TGTGCCAGCAGCTTAGGCAGCGGGGGGAGCACAGATACGCAGTATTTT	CASSLGSGGSTDTQYF
-	TRBV11-3	TRBJ2-3	-	TGTGCCAGCAGCTTAACCAGGGCAGATACGCAGTATTTT	CASSLTRADTQYF
-	TRBV4-1	TRBJ1-1	-	TGCGCCAGCAGCCGCGGGGGAGGGAACACTGAAGCTTTCTTT	CASSRGGGNTEAFF